This T cell receptor beta chain originates from a study of T cells in Graves' hyperthyroidism and ophthalmopathy. Graves' hyperthyroidism without ophthalmopathy progression within 18 months was termed stable. Thyroid ultrasound, orbital computed tomography, clinical symptoms, and serum thyroxine and TRAb underpinned diagnoses. An approximately 9.8 ml volume of fresh peripheral blood provided the PBMCs. There were TCR beta CDR3 regions amplified from RNA transcripts. The HTBI primer set was used in a first-round RT-PCR of the TCR CDR3. MiXCR, applied by TCRdb to the multiplex PCR reads, yields one record per CDR3 protein. The sample shows some 560,000 distinct CDR3 sequences, 14% of them seen only once. In germline, CDR1 is KGHSH, CDR2 LQKENI. This CDR3 is built from 16 residues. V was pared by 4 bases and J by 1 base, with 13 bases between. This clonotype was seen a few times.

Sequencing input: blood. The chain carries TRBV18 and TRBJ2-2; TRBD1 or TRBD2 may be the D gene (5 bases each). The sequence was collected from a woman aged 40 to 50 with Graves' hyperthyroidism. The CDR3 loop is CASSRPGRQNTGELFF. DNA of the CDR3: TGTGCCAGCTCACGCCCGGGACGCCAGAACACCGGGGAGCTGTTTTTT.